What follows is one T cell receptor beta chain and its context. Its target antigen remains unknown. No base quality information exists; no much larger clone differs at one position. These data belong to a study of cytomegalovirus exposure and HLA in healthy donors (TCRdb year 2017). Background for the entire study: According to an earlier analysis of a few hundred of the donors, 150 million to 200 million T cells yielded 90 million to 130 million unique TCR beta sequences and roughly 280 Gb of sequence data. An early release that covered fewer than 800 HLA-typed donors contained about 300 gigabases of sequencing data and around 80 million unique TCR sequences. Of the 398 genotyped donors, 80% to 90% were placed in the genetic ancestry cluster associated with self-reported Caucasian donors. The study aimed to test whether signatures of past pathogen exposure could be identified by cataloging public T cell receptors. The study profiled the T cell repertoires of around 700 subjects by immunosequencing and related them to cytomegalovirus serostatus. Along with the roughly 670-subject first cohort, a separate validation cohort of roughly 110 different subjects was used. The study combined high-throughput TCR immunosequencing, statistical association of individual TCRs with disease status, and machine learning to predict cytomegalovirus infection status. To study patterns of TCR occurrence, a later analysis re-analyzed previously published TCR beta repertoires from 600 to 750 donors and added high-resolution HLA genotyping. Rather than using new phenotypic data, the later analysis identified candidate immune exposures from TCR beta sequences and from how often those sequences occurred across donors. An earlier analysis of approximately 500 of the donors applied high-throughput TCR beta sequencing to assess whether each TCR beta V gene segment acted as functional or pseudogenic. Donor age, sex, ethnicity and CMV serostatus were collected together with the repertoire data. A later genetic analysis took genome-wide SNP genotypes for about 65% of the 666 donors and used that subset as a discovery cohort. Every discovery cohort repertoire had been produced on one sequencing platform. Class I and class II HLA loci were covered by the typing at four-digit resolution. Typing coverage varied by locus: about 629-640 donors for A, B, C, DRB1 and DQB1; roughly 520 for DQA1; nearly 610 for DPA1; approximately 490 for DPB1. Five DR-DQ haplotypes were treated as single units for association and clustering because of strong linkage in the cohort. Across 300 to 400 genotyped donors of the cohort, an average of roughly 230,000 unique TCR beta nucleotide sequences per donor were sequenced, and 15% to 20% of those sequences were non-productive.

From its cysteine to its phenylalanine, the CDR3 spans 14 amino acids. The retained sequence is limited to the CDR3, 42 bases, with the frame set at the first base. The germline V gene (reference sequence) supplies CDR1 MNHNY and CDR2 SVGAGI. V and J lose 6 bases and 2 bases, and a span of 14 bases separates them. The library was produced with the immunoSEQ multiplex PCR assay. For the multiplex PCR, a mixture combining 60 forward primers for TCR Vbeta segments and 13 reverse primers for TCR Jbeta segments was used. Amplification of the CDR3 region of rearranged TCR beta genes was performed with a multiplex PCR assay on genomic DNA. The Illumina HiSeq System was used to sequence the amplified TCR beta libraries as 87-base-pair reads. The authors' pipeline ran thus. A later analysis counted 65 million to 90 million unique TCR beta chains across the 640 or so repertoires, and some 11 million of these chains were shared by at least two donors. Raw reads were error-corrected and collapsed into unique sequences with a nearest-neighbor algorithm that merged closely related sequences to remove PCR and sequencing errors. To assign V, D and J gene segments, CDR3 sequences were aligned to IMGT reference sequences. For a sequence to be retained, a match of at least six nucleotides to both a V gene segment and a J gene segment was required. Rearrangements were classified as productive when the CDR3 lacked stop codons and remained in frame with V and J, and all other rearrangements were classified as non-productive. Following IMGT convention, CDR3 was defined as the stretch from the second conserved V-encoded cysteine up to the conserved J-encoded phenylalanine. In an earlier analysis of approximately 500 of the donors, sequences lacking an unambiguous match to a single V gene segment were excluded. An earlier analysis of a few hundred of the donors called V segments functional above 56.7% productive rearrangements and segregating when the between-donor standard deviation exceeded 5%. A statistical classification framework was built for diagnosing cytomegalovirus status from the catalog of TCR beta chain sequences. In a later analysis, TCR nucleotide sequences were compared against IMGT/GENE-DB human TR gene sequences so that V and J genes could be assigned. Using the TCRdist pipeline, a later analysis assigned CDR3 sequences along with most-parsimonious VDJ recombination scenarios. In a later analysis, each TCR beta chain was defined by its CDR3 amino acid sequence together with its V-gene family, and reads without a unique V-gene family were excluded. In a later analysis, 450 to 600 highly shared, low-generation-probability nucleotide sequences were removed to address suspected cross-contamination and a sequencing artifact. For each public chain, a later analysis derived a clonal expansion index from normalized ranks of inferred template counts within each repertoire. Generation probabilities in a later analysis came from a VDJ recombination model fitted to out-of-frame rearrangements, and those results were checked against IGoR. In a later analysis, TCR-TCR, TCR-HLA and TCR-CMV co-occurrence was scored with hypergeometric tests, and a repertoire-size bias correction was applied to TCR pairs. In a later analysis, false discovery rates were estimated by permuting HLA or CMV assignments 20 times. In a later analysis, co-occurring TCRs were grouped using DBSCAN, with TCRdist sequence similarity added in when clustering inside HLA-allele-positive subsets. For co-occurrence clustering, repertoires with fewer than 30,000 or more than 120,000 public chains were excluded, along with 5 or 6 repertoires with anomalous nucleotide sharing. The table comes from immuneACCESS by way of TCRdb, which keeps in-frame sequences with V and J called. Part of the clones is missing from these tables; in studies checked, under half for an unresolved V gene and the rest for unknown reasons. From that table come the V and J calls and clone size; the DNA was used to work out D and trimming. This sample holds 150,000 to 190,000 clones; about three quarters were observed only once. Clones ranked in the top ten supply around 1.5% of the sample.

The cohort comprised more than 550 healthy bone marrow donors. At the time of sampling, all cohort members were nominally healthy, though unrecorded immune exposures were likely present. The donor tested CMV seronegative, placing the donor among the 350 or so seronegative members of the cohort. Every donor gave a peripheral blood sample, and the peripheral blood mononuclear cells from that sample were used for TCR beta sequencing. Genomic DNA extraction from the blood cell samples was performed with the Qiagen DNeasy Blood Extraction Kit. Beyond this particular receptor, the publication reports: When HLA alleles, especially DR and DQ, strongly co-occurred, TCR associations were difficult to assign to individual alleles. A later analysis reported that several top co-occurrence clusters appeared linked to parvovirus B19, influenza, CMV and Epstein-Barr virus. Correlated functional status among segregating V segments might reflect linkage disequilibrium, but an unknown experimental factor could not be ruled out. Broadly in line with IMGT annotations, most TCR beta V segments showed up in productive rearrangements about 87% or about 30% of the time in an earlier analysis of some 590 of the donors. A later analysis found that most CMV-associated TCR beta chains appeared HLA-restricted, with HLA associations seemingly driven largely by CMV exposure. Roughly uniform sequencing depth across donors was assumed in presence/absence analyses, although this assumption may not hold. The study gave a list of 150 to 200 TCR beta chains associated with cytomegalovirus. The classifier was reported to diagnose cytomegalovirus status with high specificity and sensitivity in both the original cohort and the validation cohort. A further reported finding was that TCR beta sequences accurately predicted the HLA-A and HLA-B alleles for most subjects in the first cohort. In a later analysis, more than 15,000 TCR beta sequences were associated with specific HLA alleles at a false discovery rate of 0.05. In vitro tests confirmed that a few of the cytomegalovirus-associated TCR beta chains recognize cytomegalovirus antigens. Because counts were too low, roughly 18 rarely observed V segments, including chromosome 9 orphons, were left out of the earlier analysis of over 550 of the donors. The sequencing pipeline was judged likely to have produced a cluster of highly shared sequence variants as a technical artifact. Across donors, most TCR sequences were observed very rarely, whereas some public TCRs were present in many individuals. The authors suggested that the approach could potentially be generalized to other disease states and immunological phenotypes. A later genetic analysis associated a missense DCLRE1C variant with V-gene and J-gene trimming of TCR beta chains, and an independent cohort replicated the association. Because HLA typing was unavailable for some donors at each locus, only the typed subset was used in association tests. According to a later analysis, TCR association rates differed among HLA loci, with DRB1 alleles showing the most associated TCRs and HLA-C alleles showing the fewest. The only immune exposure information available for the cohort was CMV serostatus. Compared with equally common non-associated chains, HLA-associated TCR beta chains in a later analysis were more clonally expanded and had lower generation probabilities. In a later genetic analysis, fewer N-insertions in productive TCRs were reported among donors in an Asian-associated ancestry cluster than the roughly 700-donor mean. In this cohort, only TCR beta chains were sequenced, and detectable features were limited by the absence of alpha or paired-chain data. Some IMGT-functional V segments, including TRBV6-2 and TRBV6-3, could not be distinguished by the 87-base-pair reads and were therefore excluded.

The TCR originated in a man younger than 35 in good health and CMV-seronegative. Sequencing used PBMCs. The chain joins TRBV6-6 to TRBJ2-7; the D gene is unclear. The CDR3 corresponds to CASSASNFAYEQYF. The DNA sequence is TGTGCCAGCAGCGCTTCGAACTTTGCCTACGAGCAGTACTTC.